This T cell receptor beta chain is from a study of glioma-infiltrating T cells (dated by TCRdb to the mid-2010s). Broadly, across the study: Sequencing of TCR alpha- and beta-chain repertoires was performed on glioma tissue, on non-neoplastic brain tissue, and on matched peripheral blood mononuclear cells. Each tissue-infiltrating repertoire was compared with the same patient's peripheral blood repertoire to measure divergence between tissue and blood T-cell populations. Three low-grade glioma patients, eight or nine primary glioblastoma patients and three non-glioma patients contributing non-neoplastic brain tissue were included in the paired cohort. Beyond this particular receptor, the publication reports: Only a very small number of CDR3 sequences turned up in both tissue and blood, a result put down to high CDR3 diversity combined with limited sampling. The group comparisons were based on small numbers of patients: three non-neoplastic, three low-grade glioma and about eight glioblastoma patients. In non-neoplastic patients, VJ-independent divergence between tissue and blood fell below expectation, whereas in all gliomas, and especially in low-grade gliomas, the divergence rose above expectation.

The CDR3 runs 14 residues from the cysteine to the phenylalanine. Of all the DNA, just the CDR3 is kept, 42 bases in frame from base 1. V is reduced by 2 bases and J by 2 bases, leaving a spacing of 9 bases between them. CDR1 MGHRA and CDR2 YSYEKL were looked up in the germline V gene. TCR alpha and beta CDR3 regions were amplified with the iRepertoire nested amplicon-rescue multiplex PCR (arm-PCR) platform from RNA. One-step reverse transcription and amplification used about 100-400 ng of tissue mRNA or PBMC total RNA as input. Following bead purification, Illumina adapters were added by a secondary multiplex PCR, and the libraries were gel-purified between 200 and 400 bp. Libraries carried internal 6-nucleotide barcodes used for demultiplexing. Sequencing of the libraries was done on an Illumina MiSeq using 2x220 or 2x250 nucleotide paired-end reads. Concerning the study's data processing: Paired reads were merged using FLASH 1.2.11 and were aligned to the GRCh37 human genome using BWA-MEM, after which TRA and TRB reads were extracted. An IMGT-derived reference of cassette sequences and CDR3 motifs, with pseudogenes included, was used for V and J assignment. Reads were translated in three frames, and productive CDR3s were defined by a C…FGXG motif without stop codons. Clonotypes were defined as unique combinations of V-J cassette pair and CDR3 amino acid sequence. Reads were filtered by Hamming distance, with the threshold set by the sequence error rate of each sample in mapped regions. TCRdb applied fastp at Q25 and MiXCR to the public reads, then kept only in-frame beta chains. Rows with a matching CDR3 protein are joined into one entry that keeps the most common DNA and genes. The V and J calls shown here were made by TCRdb, not taken from the authors' results. In all, the sample holds 100,000 to 150,000 distinct CDR3 sequences, and more than 20% of those were seen once. 13% to 15% of the sample goes to the ten largest clones.

This clonotype was counted at least ten times. Its antigen remains undetermined. It has no much larger one-base neighbor in the sample; base qualities were not kept. The receptor was derived from a human donor with low-grade glioma or glioblastoma, undergoing nonglioma brain surgery, or in good health (not recorded which). This receptor chain uses TRBV4-1 and TRBJ1-1; TRBD1 could be the D gene, as 6 bases match. Sample: glioma tissue, nonneoplastic brain tissue, or PBMCs (not recorded which). The CDR3 reads as follows: CASSQWTVNTEAFF. The DNA reads TGCGCCAGCAGCCAATGGACAGTCAACACTGAAGCTTTCTTT.